Described below is a single T cell receptor beta chain sequence and its context. Germline lookup yields CDR1 SGHNT and CDR2 YYREEE (reference sequence). V was shortened by 0 bases and J by 3 bases, with 8 bases between the two germline ends. This CDR3 has 14 residues. This record belongs to a study of blood T cell repertoires in COVID-19. In the original workflow: Reference gene primer amplification gave estimated nucleated cell counts. TCRdb's table, derived via immunoSEQ multiplex PCR, lists solely in-frame clones and lacks some. D and trimming come from the DNA, and the V and J calls and clone size come from that table. The data hold some 400,000 clones, with around 86% observed a single time.

The clonotype comes from a human donor in a cohort sampled during active COVID-19. This chain links TRBV5-4 with TRBJ2-3; D call uncertain. Sequencing was carried out using peripheral blood. The CDR3 nucleotides are TGTGCCAGCAGCTTGGAAACTTCGACAGATACGCAGTATTTT. It specifies CASSLETSTDTQYF.